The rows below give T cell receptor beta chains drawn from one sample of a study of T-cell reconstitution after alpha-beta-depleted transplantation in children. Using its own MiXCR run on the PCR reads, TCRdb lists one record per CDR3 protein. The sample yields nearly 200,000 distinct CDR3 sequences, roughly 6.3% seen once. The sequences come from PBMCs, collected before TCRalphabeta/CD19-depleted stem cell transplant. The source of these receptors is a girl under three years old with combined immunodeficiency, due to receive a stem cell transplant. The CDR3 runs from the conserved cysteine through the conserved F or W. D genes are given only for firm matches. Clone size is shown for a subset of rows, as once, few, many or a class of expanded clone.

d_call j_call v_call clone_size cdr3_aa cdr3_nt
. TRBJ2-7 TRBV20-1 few CSARDLDGFDEQYF TGCAGTGCTAGAGACCTGGACGGATTCGACGAGCAGTACTTC
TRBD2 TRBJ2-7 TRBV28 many CASIDPGGGAYEQYF TGTGCCAGCATCGATCCCGGCGGGGGGGCCTACGAGCAGTACTTC
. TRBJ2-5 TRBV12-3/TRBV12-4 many CASSLSGASLVETQYF TGTGCCAGCAGTTTATCTGGGGCGAGTTTAGTGGAGACCCAGTACTTC
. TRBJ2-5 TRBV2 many CASSARSRGSETQYF TGTGCCAGCAGTGCTAGATCAAGGGGATCAGAGACCCAGTACTTC
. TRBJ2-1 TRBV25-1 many CASSELGNNEQFF TGTGCCAGCAGTGAGCTAGGAAACAATGAGCAGTTCTTC
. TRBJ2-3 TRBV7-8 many CASSSRRYTDTQYF TGTGCCAGCAGCTCCCGGCGGTACACAGATACGCAGTATTTT
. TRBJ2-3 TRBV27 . CASTRGDTQYF TGTGCCAGCACCAGGGGAGATACGCAGTATTTT
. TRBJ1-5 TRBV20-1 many CSARGDRPKDKHSNQPQHF TGCAGTGCTAGAGGGGACCGACCCAAAGACAAGCATAGCAATCAGCCCCAGCATTTT
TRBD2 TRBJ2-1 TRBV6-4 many CASSEGASGNEQFF TGTGCCAGCAGTGAAGGGGCTAGCGGGAATGAGCAGTTCTTC
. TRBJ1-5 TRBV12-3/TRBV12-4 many CASSPHAGANQPQHF TGTGCCAGCAGTCCCCACGCAGGGGCGAATCAGCCCCAGCATTTT
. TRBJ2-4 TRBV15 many CATSRGLVVAKNIQYF TGTGCCACCAGCAGAGGCCTAGTGGTAGCCAAAAACATTCAGTACTTC
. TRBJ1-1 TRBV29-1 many CSVDWRGEAFF TGCAGCGTTGATTGGAGGGGTGAAGCTTTCTTT
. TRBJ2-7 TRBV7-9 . CASSRMTDYEQYF TGTGCCAGCAGCCGGATGACTGACTACGAGCAGTACTTC
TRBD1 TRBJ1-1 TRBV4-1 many CASSLRTGQRNTEAFF TGCGCCAGCAGCCTCCGGACAGGTCAAAGAAACACTGAAGCTTTCTTT
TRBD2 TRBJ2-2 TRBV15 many CATGGLAGESGELFF TGTGCCACCGGCGGGCTAGCGGGAGAATCCGGGGAGCTGTTTTTT
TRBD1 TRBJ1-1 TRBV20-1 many CSARIHIDREYTEAFF TGCAGTGCTAGGATACATATTGACAGGGAGTACACTGAAGCTTTCTTT
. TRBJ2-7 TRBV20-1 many CSATIPGVTLGYEQYF TGCAGTGCTACCATCCCGGGAGTTACTTTGGGCTACGAGCAGTACTTC
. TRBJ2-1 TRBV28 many CASSPSANNEQFF TGTGCCAGCAGTCCCAGCGCCAACAATGAGCAGTTCTTC
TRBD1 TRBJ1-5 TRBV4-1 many CASSHPGTDLGQPQHF TGCGCCAGCAGCCATCCCGGGACAGACCTCGGTCAGCCCCAGCATTTT
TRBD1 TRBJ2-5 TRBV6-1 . CASARGNRGRETQYF TGTGCCAGCGCCCGAGGTAACAGGGGAAGAGAGACCCAGTACTTC
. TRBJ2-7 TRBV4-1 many CASSQDSVPVPHSYEQYF TGCGCCAGCAGCCAAGATTCGGTCCCCGTCCCCCACTCCTACGAGCAGTACTTC
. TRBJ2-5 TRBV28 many CASSWDYQETQYF TGTGCCAGCAGTTGGGACTACCAAGAGACCCAGTACTTC
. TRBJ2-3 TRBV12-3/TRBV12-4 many CASSSSTPDTQYF TGTGCCAGCAGTTCCTCGACCCCAGATACGCAGTATTTT
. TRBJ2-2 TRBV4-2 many CASSPPGGYTGELFF TGTGCCAGCAGCCCTCCTGGGGGGTACACCGGGGAGCTGTTTTTT
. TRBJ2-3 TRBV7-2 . CASSLVTADTQYF TGTGCCAGCAGCCTAGTAACGGCAGATACGCAGTATTTT
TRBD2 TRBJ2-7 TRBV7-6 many CASSPRLAGENAYEQYF TGTGCCAGCAGCCCTAGGCTAGCGGGAGAAAATGCCTACGAGCAGTACTTC
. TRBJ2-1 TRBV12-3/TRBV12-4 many CASSLAGGHNEQFF TGTGCCAGCAGTTTAGCGGGAGGCCACAATGAGCAGTTCTTC
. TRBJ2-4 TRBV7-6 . CASSIFVAPAHIQYF TGTGCCAGCAGCATTTTCGTGGCGCCGGCCCACATTCAGTACTTC
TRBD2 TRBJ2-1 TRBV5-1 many CASSLALAGGESYNEQFF TGCGCCAGCAGCTTGGCACTAGCGGGAGGGGAATCCTACAATGAGCAGTTCTTC
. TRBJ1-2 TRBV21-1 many CASSKKQGTYGYTF TGTGCCAGCAGCAAAAAACAGGGGACCTATGGCTACACCTTC
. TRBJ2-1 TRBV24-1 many CATMGDTTYNEQFF TGTGCCACCATGGGGGACACAACGTACAATGAGCAGTTCTTC
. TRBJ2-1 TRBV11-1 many CASTLGVVLHEQFF TGTGCCAGCACGCTAGGCGTAGTTCTCCATGAGCAGTTCTTC
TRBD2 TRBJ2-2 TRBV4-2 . CASSPIGYSWSSVAGANTGELFF TGTGCCAGCAGCCCTATTGGCTATAGCTGGTCCTCTGTGGCGGGAGCGAACACCGGGGAGCTGTTTTTT
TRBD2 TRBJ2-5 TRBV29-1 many CSVTTSRIQETQYF TGCAGCGTAACGACTAGCAGAATTCAAGAGACCCAGTACTTC
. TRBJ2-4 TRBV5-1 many CASSLVTGDLLSKNIQYF TGCGCCAGCAGCTTGGTCACTGGGGACCTTCTATCCAAAAACATTCAGTACTTC
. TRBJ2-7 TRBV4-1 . CASSQVHTSYNEQYF TGCGCCAGCAGCCAAGTCCATACCTCCTACAACGAGCAGTACTTC
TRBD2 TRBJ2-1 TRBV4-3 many CASSPGLAGGPVNEQFF TGCGCCAGCAGCCCGGGACTAGCGGGAGGGCCGGTAAATGAGCAGTTCTTC
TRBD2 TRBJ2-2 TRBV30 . CAWSSLSGIGGTGELFF TGTGCCTGGAGCTCCCTTAGCGGGATTGGCGGGACCGGGGAGCTGTTTTTT
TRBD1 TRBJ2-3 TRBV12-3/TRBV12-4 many CASSYSGQGSDTQYF TGTGCCAGCAGTTACAGTGGACAGGGGTCAGATACGCAGTATTTT
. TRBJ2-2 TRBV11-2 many CASSLFGDTGELFF TGTGCCAGCAGCTTATTCGGCGACACCGGGGAGCTGTTTTTT
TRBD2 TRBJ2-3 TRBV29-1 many CSVLLAGGILSTDTQYF TGCAGCGTCTTACTAGCGGGAGGAATACTTAGCACAGATACGCAGTATTTT
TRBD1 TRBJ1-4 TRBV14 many CASSQDPTGPGEKLFF TGTGCCAGCAGCCAAGATCCGACAGGGCCGGGTGAAAAACTGTTTTTT
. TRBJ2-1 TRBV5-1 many CASSWSSANNEQFF TGCGCCAGCAGCTGGTCTAGCGCAAACAATGAGCAGTTCTTC
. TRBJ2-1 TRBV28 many CASSLRLADNEQFF TGTGCCAGCAGTTTAAGGCTAGCCGACAATGAGCAGTTCTTC
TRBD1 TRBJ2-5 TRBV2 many CASNSDRGRQETQYF TGTGCCAGCAATTCGGACAGGGGCAGACAAGAGACCCAGTACTTC
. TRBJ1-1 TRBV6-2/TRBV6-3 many CASRIQGLNTEAFF TGTGCCAGCAGAATACAGGGACTGAACACTGAAGCTTTCTTT
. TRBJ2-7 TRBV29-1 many CSVVVGGGPLIEQYF TGCAGCGTTGTGGTAGGCGGGGGCCCCCTTATTGAGCAGTACTTC
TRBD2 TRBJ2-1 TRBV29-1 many CSVGLAGPYNEQFF TGCAGCGTTGGGCTAGCGGGGCCCTACAATGAGCAGTTCTTC
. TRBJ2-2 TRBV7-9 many CASSRAAELTGELFF TGTGCCAGCAGCAGAGCGGCGGAGCTAACCGGGGAGCTGTTTTTT
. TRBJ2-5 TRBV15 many CATSRSRAAETQYF TGTGCCACCAGCAGATCCAGGGCTGCGGAGACCCAGTACTTC
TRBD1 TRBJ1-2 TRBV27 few CASSPGGSYGYTF TGTGCCAGCAGTCCAGGGGGCTCTTATGGCTACACCTTC
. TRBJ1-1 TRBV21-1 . CASSKSRRQLMNTEAFF TGTGCCAGCAGCAAGTCCCGAAGACAGCTCATGAACACTGAAGCTTTCTTT
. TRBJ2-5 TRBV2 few CASSESVLQETQYF TGTGCCAGCAGTGAATCAGTGCTCCAAGAGACCCAGTACTTC